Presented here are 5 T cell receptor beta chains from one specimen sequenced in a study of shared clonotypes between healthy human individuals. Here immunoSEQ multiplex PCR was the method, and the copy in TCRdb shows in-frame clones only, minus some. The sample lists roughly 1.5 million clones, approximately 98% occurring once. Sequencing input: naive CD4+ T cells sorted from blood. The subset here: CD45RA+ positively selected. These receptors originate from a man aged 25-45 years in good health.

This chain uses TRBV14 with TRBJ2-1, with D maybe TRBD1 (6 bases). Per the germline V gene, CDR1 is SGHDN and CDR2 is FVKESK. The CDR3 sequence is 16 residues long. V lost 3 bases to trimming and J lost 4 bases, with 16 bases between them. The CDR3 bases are TGTGCCAGCAGCCATCTGGTTGTGGGGGCTTACAATGAGCAGTTCTTC. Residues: CASSHLVVGAYNEQFF.

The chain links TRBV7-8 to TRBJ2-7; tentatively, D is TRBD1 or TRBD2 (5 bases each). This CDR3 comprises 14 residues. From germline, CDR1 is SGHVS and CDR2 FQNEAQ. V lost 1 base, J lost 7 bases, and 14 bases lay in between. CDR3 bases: TGTGCCAGCAGCTTAGGGGACCCGGGCAGAGAGCAGTACTTC. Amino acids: CASSLGDPGREQYF.

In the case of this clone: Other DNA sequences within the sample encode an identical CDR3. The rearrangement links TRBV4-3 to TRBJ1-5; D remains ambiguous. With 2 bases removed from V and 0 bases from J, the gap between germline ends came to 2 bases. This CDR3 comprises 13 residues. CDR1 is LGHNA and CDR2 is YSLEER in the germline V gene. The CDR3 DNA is TGCGCCAGCAGCCAAACTAGCAATCAGCCCCAGCATTTT. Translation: CASSQTSNQPQHF.

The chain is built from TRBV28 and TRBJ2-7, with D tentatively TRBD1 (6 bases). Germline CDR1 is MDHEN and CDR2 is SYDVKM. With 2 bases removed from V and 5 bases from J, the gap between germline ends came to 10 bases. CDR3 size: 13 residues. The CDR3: CASSLPGDHEQYF. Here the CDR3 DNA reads TGTGCCAGCAGTTTACCAGGGGATCACGAGCAGTACTTC.

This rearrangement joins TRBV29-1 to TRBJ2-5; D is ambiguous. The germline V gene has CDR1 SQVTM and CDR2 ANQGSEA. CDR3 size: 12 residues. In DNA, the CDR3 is TGCAGTCTTGTGGGGTTAGGAGAGACCCAGTACTTC. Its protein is CSLVGLGETQYF.